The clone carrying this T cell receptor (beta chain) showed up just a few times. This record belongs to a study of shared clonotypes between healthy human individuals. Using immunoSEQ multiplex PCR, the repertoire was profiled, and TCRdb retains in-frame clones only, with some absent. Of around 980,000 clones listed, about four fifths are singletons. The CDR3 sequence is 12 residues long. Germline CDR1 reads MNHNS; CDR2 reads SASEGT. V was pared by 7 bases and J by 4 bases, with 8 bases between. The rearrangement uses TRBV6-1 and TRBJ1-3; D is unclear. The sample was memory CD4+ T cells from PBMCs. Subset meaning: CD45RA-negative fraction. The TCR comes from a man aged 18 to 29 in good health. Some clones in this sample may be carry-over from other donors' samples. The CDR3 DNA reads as TGTGCCAGCATCTCCGACGGAAACACCATATATTTT. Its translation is CASISDGNTIYF.